This T cell receptor (beta chain) comes out of a study of CD8+CD57+ T cells in acquired aplastic anemia. In the study overall: An average of around 3.5 ug of DNA was obtained from sorted CD4+ and CD8+ cells. General study findings and limits: CD8+ Simpson's diversity did not differ significantly between patients and controls.

Ten or more counts support this clonotype. Its antigen is not known. Patients sequenced had flow cytometry evidence of CD8+CD57+ cell expansion. This CDR3 region has 15 residues. Trimming removed 5 bases at V and 0 bases at J, with 14 bases between. Germline V gene sequence: CDR1 DFQATT, CDR2 SNEGSKA (reference sequence). CDR3 and TCR beta VDJ profiling relied on genomic DNA as the template. From the reads, TCRdb called clonotypes with MiXCR, one entry per CDR3 protein. The profile shows around 170,000 distinct CDR3 sequences, roughly 50% of them singletons. This TCR came from a human donor with aplastic anemia. Sequencing input: sorted CD4+, CD8+, or CD8+CD57+ T cells (not recorded which) from PBMCs. This rearrangement joins TRBV20-1 to TRBJ2-4; possible D gene TRBD2, 6 bases. The CDR3 nucleotides read TGCAGTGCTCCCCTTGGGGACTTAGCCAAAAACATTCAGTACTTC. It translates to CSAPLGDLAKNIQYF.